Measured by frequency, the clone carrying this T cell receptor (beta chain) is large. CDR1 PRHDT and CDR2 FYEKMQ come from the germline V gene (reference sequence). This CDR3 is 18 amino acids long. Researchers made TCR beta libraries via UMI-labeled 5' RACE. Reprocessing the 5' RACE reads, TCRdb reports a single entry for every CDR3 protein and omits DNA. The data include 5,000 or so distinct CDR3 sequences; the top ten clones carry approximately 40%. The sample comes from a study of human CD8 memory T cell subsets. Sequenced sample: CD8+ effector memory T cells (TEM) sorted from PBMCs. The subset is: effector memory CD8 T cells, CCR7- CD45RO+ CD95+. The V call is TRBV13, the J call TRBJ2-2; TCRdb designates TRBD1, a call that cannot be tested without DNA. The source of this sequence is a human donor in good health. CDR3: CASSLNPYYGRTTGELFF.